This T cell receptor beta chain was found in a study of T cells in Graves' hyperthyroidism and ophthalmopathy. This clonotype was recorded many times. Amplification of TCR beta CDR3 regions was performed using RNA transcripts as template. Primed by the HTBI set, a first-round RT-PCR was run on the TCR CDR3. TCRdb reprocessed the multiplex PCR reads via MiXCR and lists one record per CDR3 protein. The sample holds hundreds of thousands of distinct CDR3 sequences; roughly 13% are singletons and the top ten take 9.2%. Germline CDR1 reads MDHEN; CDR2 reads SYDVKM. The V and J ends lost 10 bases and 5 bases, in that order; junction bases with no gene match: 10. The CDR3 runs 14 residues.

The J gene is TRBJ1-5, the V gene TRBV28, with 8 nucleotides matching TRBD1. The sample taken for sequencing was blood. This clonotype originated in a woman between 18 and 29 years old with Graves' hyperthyroidism. In DNA form, the CDR3 reads TGTGCCAACTCGGATGGACAGGGTGATCAGCCCCAGCATTTT. It encodes CANSDGQGDQPQHF. Together with reference TRBV28 and TRBJ1-5, the CDR3 gives the full variable domain: DVKVTQSSRYLVKRTGEKVFLECVQDMDHENMFWYRQDPGLGLRLIYFSYDVKMKEKGDIPEGYSVSREKKERFSLILESASTNQTSMYLCANSDGQGDQPQHFGDGTRLSIL.